Following are 10 T cell receptor beta chains from one sample sequenced in a study of blood T cells in healthy people across ages. A second roughly 6 to 11 cycle PCR used barcoded and J-beta primers. TCRdb re-called the 5' RACE reads through MiXCR, storing one row per CDR3 protein. Here the sample spans 550,000 to 650,000 distinct CDR3 sequences, around 27% being singletons. A further study also used this sample, focusing on T cells of mothers and their children.

The sequenced sample consisted of blood. The origin of the receptors is a boy between 2 and 10 years old in good health.

The chain couples TRBV7-9 to TRBJ2-7; no reliable D call. Germline V gene data show CDR1 as SEHNR and CDR2 as FQNEAQ (reference sequence). V dropped 1 base and J dropped 5 bases, with 9 bases sitting between them. The CDR3 sequence is 13 residues long. The CDR3 loop reads CASSLDLWDEQYF. The CDR3 nucleotides read TGTGCCAGCAGCTTAGATCTCTGGGACGAGCAGTACTTC.

This clonotype was found a few times. The chain has TRBV3-1 and TRBJ1-4, with D unclear. CDR3 size: 15 residues. Deletions cut 2 bases from V and 7 bases from J, with 14 bases between. Germline V gene data show CDR1 as LGHDT and CDR2 as YNNKEL (reference sequence). The CDR3 region has the DNA TGTGCCAGCAGCCAATTGGAAGGAGGCCGTGAAAAACTGTTTTTT. Translating gives CASSQLEGGREKLFF. Combining the CDR3 with reference TRBV3-1 and TRBJ1-4 gives the whole variable domain DTAVSQTPKYLVTQMGNDKSIKCEQNLGHDTMYWYKQDSKKFLKIMFSYNNKELIINETVPNRFSPKSPDKAHLNLHINSLELGDSAVYFCASSQLEGGREKLFFGSGTQLSVL.

This chain joins TRBV5-5 and TRBJ2-7; TRBD1 agrees at 7 bases. J lost 0 bases, V lost 2 bases, and 2 bases had no gene match. The CDR3 is 14 residues long. CDR1 and CDR2 from the germline V gene are SGHKS and YYEKEE (reference sequence). CDR3 sequence reads: CASSFDRASYEQYF. Written as DNA, the CDR3 is TGTGCCAGCAGCTTCGACAGGGCCTCCTACGAGCAGTACTTC.

This chain links TRBV7-2 with TRBJ1-4, with a tentative D call TRBD1 (5 bases). CDR1 and CDR2 from the germline V gene are SGHTA and FQGNSA. Between the trimmed V and J ends, which lost 5 bases and 14 bases, there was a span of 18 bases. The CDR3 length is 13 residues. CDR3 amino acids: CASSPLIAGRLFF. The CDR3 nucleotides read TGTGCCAGCAGCCCCCTGATCGCAGGGCGGCTGTTTTTT.

This clonotype was counted only a few times. The chain combines TRBV11-1 with TRBJ2-1; possibly TRBD1 for D (6 bases). The CDR3 loop spans 16 amino acids. V lost 4 bases and J lost 6, with 19 bases in between. CDR1 SGHAT and CDR2 FQDESV come from the germline V gene (reference sequence). DNA of the CDR3: TGTGCCAGCAGCTCTATCGGACAGTGGCCCATCAATGAGCAGTTCTTC. Its translation: CASSSIGQWPINEQFF.

The chain carries TRBV29-1 and TRBJ1-2; possible D gene TRBD1, 5 bases. The CDR3 totals 12 residues. Germline CDR1 SQVTM, CDR2 ANQGSEA. Trimming took 8 bases from V and 5 from J, leaving 15 bases between them. The CDR3 DNA reads as TGCAGCTCTCGGACACTTTTATATGGCTACACCTTC. It specifies CSSRTLLYGYTF.

The rearrangement joins TRBV25-1 to TRBJ2-1; 8 nucleotides align to TRBD2. Trimming cost V 8 bases and J 9 bases; bases outside gene matches: 9. The CDR3 has 13 amino acids. CDR1 MGHDK and CDR2 SYGVNS come from the germline V gene. The CDR3 sequence is CASRDGGEVEQFF. For the CDR3, the DNA is TGTGCCAGCCGCGACGGGGGGGAGGTTGAGCAGTTCTTC. The whole variable domain, filled in from reference TRBV25-1 and TRBJ2-1, reads EADIYQTPRYLVIGTGKKITLECSQTMGHDKMYWYQQDPGMELHLIHYSYGVNSTEKGDLSSESTVSRIRTEHFPLTLESARPSHTSQYLCASRDGGEVEQFFGPGTRLTVL.

The chain has TRBV12-3 or TRBV12-4 and TRBJ2-3; D ambiguous. V lost 9 bases and J 5 bases, leaving 6 bases between the germline ends. The CDR3 contains 10 residues. The CDR3 reads CARGRDTQYF. DNA for the CDR3: TGTGCCAGAGGACGAGATACGCAGTATTTT.

There are a few counts of this clonotype. The V gene is TRBV25-1, the J gene TRBJ2-7, with D hard to call. The DNA end is more similar to TRBJ2-5, so the J call may be wrong. The CDR3 contains 14 residues. Germline lookup yields CDR1 MGHDK and CDR2 SYGVNS. As DNA, the CDR3 is TGTGCCAGCAGTGAACCCCGGGTTCAAGAGACCCAGTACTTC. Its protein product is CASSEPRVQETQYF.

The chain recombines TRBV6-5 with TRBJ1-5; D is unresolved. V was pared by 0 bases and J by 12 bases, with 6 bases between. The V gene's germline CDR1 is MNHEY and CDR2 SVGAGI. The CDR3 has 11 residues. The CDR3 region is CASSYSGVQHF. The CDR3 DNA sequence: TGTGCCAGCAGTTACTCCGGGGTCCAGCATTTT.